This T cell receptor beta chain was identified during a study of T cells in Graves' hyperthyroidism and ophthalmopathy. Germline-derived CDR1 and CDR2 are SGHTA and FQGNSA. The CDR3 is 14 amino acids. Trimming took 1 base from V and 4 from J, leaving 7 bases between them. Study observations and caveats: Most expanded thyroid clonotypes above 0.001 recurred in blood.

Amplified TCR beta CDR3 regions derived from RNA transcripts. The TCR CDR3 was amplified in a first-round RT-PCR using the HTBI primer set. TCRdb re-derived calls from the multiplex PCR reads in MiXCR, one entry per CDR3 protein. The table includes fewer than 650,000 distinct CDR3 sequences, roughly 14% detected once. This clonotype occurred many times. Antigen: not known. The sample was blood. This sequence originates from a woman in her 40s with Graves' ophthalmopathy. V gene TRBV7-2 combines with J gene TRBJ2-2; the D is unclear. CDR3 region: CASSLGTFTGELFF. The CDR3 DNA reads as TGTGCCAGCAGCTTAGGGACCTTCACCGGGGAGCTGTTTTTT.